Sequencing of this T cell receptor (beta chain) was carried out in a study of blood T cell repertoires in COVID-19 (dated by TCRdb to about 2020). With regard to the full study: Samples from collaborators originated in the United States, Italy and Spain and spanned both the acute and convalescent phases of COVID-19. The material from the prospective study consisted of cDNA or gDNA derived from T cells, B-cell-depleted T cells, or PBMCs. The dataset comprised deeply sampled blood TCRbeta repertoires from subjects exposed to, actively infected with, or recovered from COVID-19. A freely available public database, intended as a resource for researchers studying the immune response to SARS-CoV-2, is where the repertoires were released. The samples were drawn from the first 160 participants of the ongoing ImmuneRACE study and from 950 to 1,500 subjects provided by 6 global collaborators. Nearly every sample came with metadata listing a de-identified subject ID, COVID-19 status, age in years and sex. Where available, HLA class I and class II types were obtained from metadata supplied by the sample provider rather than from assay-based typing. On the study overall, not on this receptor specifically: The quantity of clinical and demographic metadata differed by source and by participant and was supplied without curation.

TCRbeta CDR3 regions were amplified from genomic DNA using the immunoSEQ Assay, a bias-controlled multiplex PCR. The original methods were these. Nucleated cell counts per sample were estimated from amplification of reference gene primers within the assay. To quantify the absolute abundance of each unique TCRbeta CDR3 rearrangement, sequence reads were collapsed and filtered. For each sample, productive Simpson clonality was calculated as the square root of Simpson's diversity index across productive rearrangements. TCRdb took over this immuneACCESS table, retaining in-frame rearrangements with V and J assigned. Such tables are incomplete; in checked studies, under half of the missing clones stem from an unresolved V gene, and the remainder is unexplained. That table gives V, J and clone size, and the DNA gave D and trimming. The sample table holds about 260,000 clones, of which more than 90% were seen once. Approximately 2.6% of the sample is taken by the ten largest.

In Seattle, one collaborating source enrolled patients while the infection was active and tracked those patients longitudinally over the course of disease. Whole blood was collected in K2EDTA tubes by collaborating institutions according to the institutions' own protocols. Collaborator samples were shipped for TCRbeta analysis as frozen whole blood, isolated PBMCs, or DNA extracted from either sample type. The germline V gene provides CDR1 MGHRA and CDR2 YSYEKL. From the cysteine through the phenylalanine, the CDR3 covers 15 amino acids. The retained sequence is limited to the CDR3, 45 bases, with the frame set at the first base. Trimming takes 1 base from V and 1 base from J, and the germline ends sit 9 bases apart. Notes on this clone: Its antigen is unknown. No quality values exist for individual bases; no much larger clone is one base distant.

The source of this sequence is a person aged 18 to 29 with COVID-19, enrolled during active disease. The chain couples TRBV4-1 to TRBJ2-3, and perhaps TRBD2 as D gene, on 6 matching bases. The sequencing input was peripheral blood. The CDR3 protein: CASSQGGLGTDTQYF. In nucleotide form, the sequence is TGCGCCAGCAGCCAAGGGGGACTCGGCACAGATACGCAGTATTTT.